One TCR beta chain is described in this entry. Its cognate antigen is unknown. This CDR3 has 17 residues. V was clipped by 0 bases and J by 1 base, with 13 bases between them. The germline V gene has CDR1 LGHNT and CDR2 FRNRAP. The data belong to a study of CD8 T cells in ankylosing spondylitis. Quantitative 5'-RACE with molecular barcodes produced the TCR beta libraries. Using its own MiXCR run on the 5' RACE reads, TCRdb lists one record per CDR3 protein. The profile shows about 440,000 distinct CDR3 sequences, over 15% of them singletons. Study findings and constraints: In peripheral blood, disease-linked CD8+ clones occurred at relatively low frequencies. The clones that were linked to disease were reported to be significantly enriched in matched synovial fluid samples from ankylosing spondylitis patients. Characteristic, it appeared, of ankylosing spondylitis blood was a TCR beta motif of eight or nine highly homologous variants. Some motif variants were previously reported in reactive arthritis synovial fluid and blood.

Material: blood, either unsorted or a sorted T cell fraction (not recorded which). This TCR was sampled from a male donor with ankylosing spondylitis. J is TRBJ2-4 and V is TRBV12-5; D is perhaps TRBD2 (6 bases). The CDR3 here is CASGLVGGLGAKNIQYF. As DNA, the CDR3 is TGTGCTAGTGGTTTGGTAGGAGGGCTTGGGGCCAAAAACATTCAGTACTTC.